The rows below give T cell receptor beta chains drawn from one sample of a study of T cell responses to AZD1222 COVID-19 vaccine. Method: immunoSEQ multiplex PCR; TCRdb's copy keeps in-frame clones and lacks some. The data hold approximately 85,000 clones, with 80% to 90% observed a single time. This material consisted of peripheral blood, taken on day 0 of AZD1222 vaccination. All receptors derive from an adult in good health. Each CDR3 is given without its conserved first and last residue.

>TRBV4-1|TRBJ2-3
ASSHIFGGLTDTQY
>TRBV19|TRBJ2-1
ASSPFLSSGDYNEQF
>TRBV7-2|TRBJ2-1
ASSLVGGGGGYNEQF
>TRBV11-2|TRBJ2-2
ASSLGRDRELF
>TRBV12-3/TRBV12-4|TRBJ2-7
ASSLTSQNEYY
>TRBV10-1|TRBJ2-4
ASSEKAILAKNIQY
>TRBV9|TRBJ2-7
ASSKRPAGYEQY
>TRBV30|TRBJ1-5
ACDRGGNQPQH
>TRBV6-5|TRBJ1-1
ASSYSTSNTEAF
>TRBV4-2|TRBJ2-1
ASSQQPIAGNEQF
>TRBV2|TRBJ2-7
ASRRGAVEQY
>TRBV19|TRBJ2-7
ASSVRGSYEQY
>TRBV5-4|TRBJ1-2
ASSLAGGIPGYT
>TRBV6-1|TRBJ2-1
ASSEADRVNEQF
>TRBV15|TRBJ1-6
ATSRDIGSPLH
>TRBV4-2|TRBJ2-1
ASSQVAGTSYNEQF
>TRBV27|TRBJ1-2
ASSFQGGGYT
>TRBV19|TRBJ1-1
ASSTGRNTEAF
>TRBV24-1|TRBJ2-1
ATRDSSHKEQF
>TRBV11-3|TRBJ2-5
ASSRQGGRETQY
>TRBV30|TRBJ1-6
AWTGQGHSPLH
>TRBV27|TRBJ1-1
ASSSSDSTSRAF
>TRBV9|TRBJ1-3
ASSVASQQGKAGNTIY
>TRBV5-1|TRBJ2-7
ASSLDRGSTYEQY
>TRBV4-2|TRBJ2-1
ASSLRLDPYNEQF
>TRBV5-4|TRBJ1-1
AGSGTNQPNTEAF
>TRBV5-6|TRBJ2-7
ASSLGTSGEQY
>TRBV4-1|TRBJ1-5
ASSQDVSLGNQPQH
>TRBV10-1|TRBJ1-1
ASSMDRNTEAF
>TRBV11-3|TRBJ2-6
ASSLDGAGTGGGGANVLT
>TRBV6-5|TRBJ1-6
ASTKPGVDPSPLH
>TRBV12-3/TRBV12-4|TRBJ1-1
ASTGQMNTEAF